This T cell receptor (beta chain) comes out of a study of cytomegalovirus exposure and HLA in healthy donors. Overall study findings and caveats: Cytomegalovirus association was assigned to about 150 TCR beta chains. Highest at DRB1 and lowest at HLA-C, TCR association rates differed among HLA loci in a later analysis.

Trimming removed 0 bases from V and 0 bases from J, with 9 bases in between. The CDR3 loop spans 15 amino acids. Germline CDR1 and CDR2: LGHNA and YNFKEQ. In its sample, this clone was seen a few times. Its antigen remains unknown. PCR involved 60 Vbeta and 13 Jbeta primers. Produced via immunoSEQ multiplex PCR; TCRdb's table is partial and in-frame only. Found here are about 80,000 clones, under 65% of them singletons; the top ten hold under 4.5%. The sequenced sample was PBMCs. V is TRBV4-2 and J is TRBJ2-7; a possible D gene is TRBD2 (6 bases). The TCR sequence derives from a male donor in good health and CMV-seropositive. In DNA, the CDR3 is TGTGCCAGCAGCCAAGAGGGGGGTAGCTCCTACGAGCAGTACTTC. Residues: CASSQEGGSSYEQYF.